A single sample is the source of the 30 T cell receptor beta chains below, sequenced in a study of shared clonotypes between healthy human individuals. TCRdb keeps only in-frame clones here, not all; method: immunoSEQ multiplex PCR. The sample includes about 1.1 million clones, more than 75% seen only once; the top ten take roughly 0.61%. Sequenced sample: memory CD4+ T cells from PBMCs. Subset noted: CD45RA-negative fraction. The receptor source for this set is a man in his late teens or twenties in good health. Some clones in this sample may be carry-over from other donors' samples.

The V gene is TRBV30, the J gene TRBJ2-7; 7 bases line up with TRBD1. The V gene's germline CDR1 is GTSNPN and CDR2 SVGIG (reference sequence). The CDR3 loop spans 15 amino acids. The ends lost 0 bases at V and 1 base at J; junction bases unmatched: 6. The CDR3 sequence is CAWSVQGLESYEQYF. The CDR3, as DNA: TGTGCCTGGAGTGTACAGGGGCTAGAATCCTACGAGCAGTACTTC.

This clone came up once. The chain combines TRBV5-6 with TRBJ1-1, with D tentatively TRBD1 (6 bases). Germline CDR1 reads SGHDT; CDR2 reads YYEEEE. This CDR3 is 13 amino acids long. With 2 bases removed from V and 4 bases from J, the gap between germline ends came to 9 bases. CDR3 protein: CASSFGGGTEAFF. CDR3 coding DNA: TGTGCCAGCAGCTTTGGAGGGGGCACTGAAGCTTTCTTT.

This chain joins TRBV28 and TRBJ2-7, with a weak D call TRBD2 (6 bases). CDR3 length equals 14 residues. Trimming stripped 6 bases from V and 9 bases from J, with 21 bases between. Germline V gene sequence: CDR1 MDHEN, CDR2 SYDVKM. CDR3 in amino acids: CASSPVGGTPGQYF. The CDR3, as DNA: TGTGCCAGCAGCCCCGTGGGCGGGACCCCGGGGCAGTACTTC.

The table lists this clone with a count of one. The CDR3 loop is CASSYSGGLDGYTF. The CDR3, as DNA: TGTGCCAGCAGTTACTCGGGGGGCCTTGATGGCTACACCTTC. The rearrangement links TRBV6-5 to TRBJ1-2, with D possibly matching TRBD1 (6 bases). The germline V gene has CDR1 MNHEY and CDR2 SVGAGI. This CDR3 has 14 residues. Trimming took off 0 bases at V and 6 bases at J, with 11 bases between the two ends.

The gene calls are TRBV20-1 and TRBJ2-7; 7 nucleotides align to TRBD2. V trimming: 8 bases; J trimming: 3 bases; junction bases outside the gene matches: 4. Per the germline V gene, CDR1 is DFQATT and CDR2 is SNEGSKA (reference sequence). The CDR3 has 11 amino acids. The CDR3 region has the DNA TGCAGTATAAAGCGGGACTACGAGCAGTACTTC. This encodes CSIKRDYEQYF.

The chain joins TRBV30 to TRBJ2-7; D might be TRBD1 (5 bases). This CDR3 has 11 residues. The germline gives CDR1 GTSNPN, CDR2 SVGIG (reference sequence). V was cut by 5 bases and J by 6 bases, with 11 bases left in between. DNA of the CDR3: TGTGCCTGGGAAAATCAGGGCGAGCAGTACTTC. Residues: CAWENQGEQYF.

The chain recombines TRBV4-3 with TRBJ1-1; D is unresolved. Trimming cost V 1 base and J 3 bases, with 6 bases left between them. This CDR3 has 13 residues. The germline gives CDR1 LGHNA, CDR2 YSLEER. CDR3 protein: CASSQVRDTEAFF. The CDR3 coding sequence is TGCGCCAGCAGCCAAGTCCGGGACACTGAAGCTTTCTTT.

The chain recombines TRBV27 with TRBJ1-2; D remains unclear. V lost 6 bases and J 1 base, leaving 12 bases between the germline ends. Germline V lookup: CDR1 MNHEY, CDR2 SMNVEV (reference sequence). There are 14 residues in the CDR3. The CDR3 nucleotides are TGTGCCAGCAGCCCCAACGGGGTTAACTATGGCTACACCTTC. It is translated as CASSPNGVNYGYTF.

The J gene is TRBJ2-7, the V gene TRBV11-3; no reliable D call. Trimming stripped 5 bases from V and 3 bases from J, with 5 bases between. The CDR3 runs to 11 residues. Per the germline V gene, CDR1 is SGHNT and CDR2 is YENEEA. The CDR3 DNA sequence: TGTGCCAGCAGCCAGCTCTACGAGCAGTACTTC. It yields the protein CASSQLYEQYF.

Here the CDR3 reads CASREGAQTGYTF. Here the CDR3 DNA reads TGTGCCAGCAGAGAGGGGGCGCAAACAGGCTACACCTTC. This chain connects TRBV6-5 to TRBJ1-2, with 7 bases aligning to TRBD1. V shed 6 bases and J 8 bases; nucleotides not matched to a gene: 9. Germline V gene sequence: CDR1 MNHEY, CDR2 SVGAGI. The CDR3 is made up of 13 amino acids.

This rearrangement joins TRBV7-9 to TRBJ2-1, with TRBD2 identical over 7 bases. This CDR3 comprises 13 residues. Trimming removed 11 bases from V and 10 bases from J; junction bases left unmatched: 14. CDR1 is SEHNR and CDR2 is FQNEAQ in the germline V gene (reference sequence). This CDR3 is CAGRASGAGEQFF. The CDR3 DNA follows: TGTGCCGGGAGGGCTAGCGGAGCTGGGGAGCAGTTCTTC.

The chain couples TRBV29-1 to TRBJ2-5, with D hard to call. The DNA end lines up better with TRBJ2-7; the J call may be wrong. There are 13 residues in the CDR3. The V gene's germline CDR1 is SQVTM and CDR2 ANQGSEA. The CDR3 sequence is CSARRARDYEQYF. CDR3 DNA sequence: TGCAGCGCCCGCCGGGCCCGCGATTACGAGCAGTACTTC.

A remark on this clone: Different DNA sequences within this sample yield the same CDR3. The rearrangement links TRBV18 to TRBJ1-5; TRBD1 agrees at 10 bases. The CDR3 runs 14 residues. V trimming: 3 bases; J trimming: 7 bases; junction bases outside the gene matches: 3. Germline CDR1 is KGHSH and CDR2 is LQKENI. CDR3 DNA: TGTGCCAGCTCACCCGGACAGGGGGTCCAGCCCCAGCATTTT. This encodes CASSPGQGVQPQHF.

The rearrangement joins TRBV5-1 to TRBJ2-5; perhaps TRBD2 as D (6 bases). Germline V lookup: CDR1 SGHRS, CDR2 YFSETQ. V lost 4 bases to trimming and J lost 3 bases, with 13 bases between them. This CDR3 spans 14 amino acids. DNA for the CDR3: TGCGCCAGCAGCCCGCCCGGGGGAAAAGAGACCCAGTACTTC. It yields the protein CASSPPGGKETQYF.

The rearrangement uses TRBV15 and TRBJ1-4; D possibly corresponds to TRBD1 (5 bases). Trimming shortened V by 0 bases and J by 4 bases, and 12 bases separated the two germline ends. The CDR3 has 16 residues. Germline V lookup: CDR1 LNHNV, CDR2 YYDKDF (reference sequence). The CDR3 is CATSRDPQGLNEKLFF. The DNA for the CDR3 is TGTGCCACCAGCAGAGATCCTCAGGGACTTAATGAAAAACTGTTTTTT.

The chain carries TRBV18 and TRBJ2-7, with D perhaps TRBD1 (5 bases). V dropped 3 bases and J dropped 3 bases, with 9 bases sitting between them. Germline V gives CDR1 KGHSH, CDR2 LQKENI. There are 13 residues in the CDR3. The CDR3 DNA reads as TGTGCCAGCTCACCTTTCGACAGCTACGAGCAGTACTTC. Protein: CASSPFDSYEQYF.

This sequence joins TRBV7-8 and TRBJ2-3; 10 bases align to TRBD2. V dropped 1 base and J dropped 3; count of bases not matched to a gene: 7. Germline V CDR1 and CDR2: SGHVS, FQNEAQ. This CDR3 comprises 17 residues. The DNA for the CDR3 is TGTGCCAGCAGCTTAGGCCCCATAGCGGGAGGAACAGATACGCAGTATTTT. This gives the protein CASSLGPIAGGTDTQYF.

This clone has at least ten counts. The rearrangement uses TRBV5-1 and TRBJ2-5, with D perhaps TRBD1 (6 bases). V lost 3 bases and J 0 bases, leaving 12 bases between the germline ends. This CDR3 is 15 amino acids long. Germline CDR1 and CDR2: SGHRS and YFSETQ. This chain's CDR3 is CASSSGTKYQETQYF. DNA of the CDR3: TGCGCCAGCAGCTCCGGGACAAAGTACCAAGAGACCCAGTACTTC.

CDR3 amino acids: CASSLTERSEQYF. The CDR3 DNA is TGTGCCAGCAGCTTGACGGAGCGCAGCGAGCAGTACTTC. J is TRBJ2-7 and V is TRBV2; D is unresolved. Germline CDR1 SNHLY, CDR2 FYNNEI. Trimming shortened V by 6 bases and J by 6 bases, and 15 bases separated the two germline ends. The length of the CDR3 is 13 residues.

A word on this clone: A much larger clonotype is one base distant, so this may be a read error. The CDR3 end shows no conserved phenylalanine or tryptophan, and so a read error is likely. The chain uses TRBV18 and TRBJ1-1; D not certain. Trimming took 1 base from V and 8 from J, leaving 8 bases between them. Germline V lookup: CDR1 KGHSH, CDR2 LQKENI. There are 12 residues in the CDR3. The CDR3 DNA sequence: TGTGCCAGCTCACCACGGAATCAAGAAGCTTTCTCT. Its translation is CASSPRNQEAFS.

The chain employs TRBV4-2 and TRBJ2-1; TRBD1 matches 9 bases. The ends lost 0 bases at V and 2 bases at J; junction bases unmatched: 8. The CDR3 has 18 amino acids. CDR1 is LGHNA, CDR2 YNFKEQ, per germline. DNA for the CDR3: TGTGCCAGCAGCCAAGATGGGGGACAGGGCTCAACCTACAATGAGCAGTTCTTC. Its protein product is CASSQDGGQGSTYNEQFF.

This clone was seen only once. This rearrangement joins TRBV12-5 to TRBJ1-2; a possible D gene is TRBD1 (6 bases). The germline V and J ends were trimmed by 6 bases and 4 bases, with 18 bases remaining between them. The CDR3 loop spans 15 amino acids. Germline CDR1 reads LGHNT; CDR2 reads FRNRAP. The CDR3 DNA follows: TGTGCTAGTGGCTTAAAGCTGGACAGAACCTATGGCTACACCTTC. Translation: CASGLKLDRTYGYTF.

DNA for the CDR3: TGTGCCATCAGTGAGTCTAGCGGGAATATCAATGAGCAGTTCTTC. It codes for CAISESSGNINEQFF. The chain employs TRBV10-3 and TRBJ2-1; TRBD2 matches at 8 bases. The J segment lost 6 bases and the V segment lost 0 bases, leaving 4 bases of the junction unmatched. The germline V gene has CDR1 ENHRY and CDR2 SYGVKD. There are 15 residues in the CDR3.

This chain connects TRBV4-2 to TRBJ2-3; D gene ambiguous. Trimming cost V 0 bases and J 6 bases, with 7 bases left between them. This CDR3 has 13 amino acids. Germline CDR1 is LGHNA and CDR2 is YNFKEQ. CDR3 sequence reads: CASSQDFSDTQYF. CDR3 coding DNA: TGTGCCAGCAGCCAAGATTTTTCGGATACGCAGTATTTT.

The chain is built from TRBV5-1 and TRBJ2-5, with D possibly TRBD2 on 5 matching bases. CDR3 length: 15 amino acids. Trimming left V 4 bases short and J 3 bases short, with 16 bases between. CDR1 is SGHRS, CDR2 YFSETQ, per germline. The CDR3 is CASSPFAAGEETQYF. Here the CDR3 DNA reads TGCGCCAGCAGCCCATTCGCCGCGGGCGAAGAGACCCAGTACTTC.

This clone was picked up a small number of times. This chain uses TRBV6-5 with TRBJ2-1, with 11 positions matching TRBD2. The length of the CDR3 is 15 residues. From germline, CDR1 is MNHEY and CDR2 SVGAGI. V was pared by 5 bases and J by 4 bases, with 4 bases of the junction left unmatched. This CDR3 is CASSRRLAGYNEQFF. CDR3 sequence (DNA): TGTGCCAGCAGTCGTCGACTAGCGGGGTACAATGAGCAGTTCTTC.

About this clone: The same CDR3 arises from other DNA sequences in this sample as well. The chain combines TRBV7-9 with TRBJ2-3; unclear D gene. CDR3 length: 12 residues. Trimming pared 4 bases from V and 0 bases from J, leaving 2 bases between. CDR1 and CDR2 from the germline V gene are SEHNR and FQNEAQ (reference sequence). The CDR3 nucleotides read TGTGCCAGCAGCTCAAGCACAGATACGCAGTATTTT. This encodes CASSSSTDTQYF.

The chain recombines TRBV23-1 with TRBJ1-5; D unresolved. TRBV23-1 is designated an ORF whose function remains uncertain. This CDR3 is 16 amino acids long. The V and J ends lost 6 bases and 2 bases respectively, with 17 bases between them. In DNA form, the CDR3 reads TGCGCCAGCAGGCCTTCGACCCATTGGGGCAATCAGCCCCAGCATTTT. It is translated as CASRPSTHWGNQPQHF.

The chain combines TRBV7-7 with TRBJ2-3; TRBD1 might be the D (6 bases). The V end lost 0 bases, the J end lost 5 bases, and 6 bases lay between the germline ends. The length of the CDR3 is 13 residues. Germline values: CDR1 SSHAT, CDR2 FNYEAQ (reference sequence). CDR3 residues: CASSLAQGDTQYF. The CDR3 DNA reads TGTGCCAGCAGCTTAGCACAGGGAGATACGCAGTATTTT.

This chain uses TRBV2 with TRBJ1-1; perhaps TRBD1 as D (5 bases). The germline V gene has CDR1 SNHLY and CDR2 FYNNEI. The CDR3 spans 13 residues. The germline V and J ends were trimmed by 4 bases and 5 bases, with 11 bases remaining between them. The CDR3 here is CASSAQGGTEAFF. The CDR3 DNA follows: TGTGCCAGCAGTGCCCAGGGAGGAACTGAAGCTTTCTTT.